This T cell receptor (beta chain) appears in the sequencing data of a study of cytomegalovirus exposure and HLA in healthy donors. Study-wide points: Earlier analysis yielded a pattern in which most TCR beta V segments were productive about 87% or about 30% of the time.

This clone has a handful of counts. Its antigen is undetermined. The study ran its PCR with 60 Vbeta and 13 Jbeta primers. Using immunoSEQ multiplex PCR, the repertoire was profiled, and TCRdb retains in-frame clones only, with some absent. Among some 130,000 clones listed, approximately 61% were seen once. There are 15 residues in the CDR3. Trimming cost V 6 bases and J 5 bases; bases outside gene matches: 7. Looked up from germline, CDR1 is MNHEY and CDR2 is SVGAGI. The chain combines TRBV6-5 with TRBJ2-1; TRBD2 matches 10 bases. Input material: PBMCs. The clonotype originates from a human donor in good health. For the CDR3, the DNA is TGTGCCAGCAGCCTACTAGCGGGATATGACAATGAGCAGTTCTTC. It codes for CASSLLAGYDNEQFF.